A few counts support the clone carrying this T cell receptor (beta chain). Looked up from germline, CDR1 is MRHNA and CDR2 is SNTAGT. CDR3 length equals 17 residues. V was clipped by 10 bases and J by 0 bases, with 19 bases between them. Libraries were prepared by immunoSEQ multiplex PCR; TCRdb keeps only in-frame clonotypes and omits some of them. The sample yields roughly 30,000 clones, roughly 89% seen once. These data are taken from a study of T cell changes during pregnancy in multiple sclerosis. This chain links TRBV6-4 with TRBJ2-6; D unresolved. This receptor was obtained from a female donor with multiple sclerosis, enrolled in a pregnancy study. Source: CD8+ T cells from peripheral blood mononuclear cells, taken before pregnancy. The CDR3 is CATASEGSDSGANVLTF. DNA for the CDR3: TGTGCCACCGCTAGTGAAGGTTCCGACTCTGGGGCCAACGTCCTGACTTTC.